This T cell receptor beta chain comes out of a study of cytomegalovirus exposure and HLA in healthy donors (dated by TCRdb to about 2017). For the wider study: According to a later analysis, one platform produced both the 100 to 150 validation repertoires and the approximately 670 repertoires of the first cohort. The study was designed to test whether signatures of past pathogen exposure could be identified by cataloging public T cell receptors. A separate validation cohort of about 110 different subjects was used in addition to the approximately 670-subject first cohort. The study combined high-throughput TCR immunosequencing, statistical association of individual TCRs with disease status, and machine learning to predict cytomegalovirus infection status. What the work shows at the level of the full study, not this receptor alone: Most TCR sequences were seen in very few donors, while some public TCRs were found in many individuals. In both the original and validation cohorts, the classifier was reported to diagnose cytomegalovirus status with high specificity and sensitivity. Of the cluster scores, roughly 93% were above 0 in a later analysis, which found that TCRs clustered in the first cohort also tended to co-occur in the approximately 130 validation repertoires. The authors suggested that the approach could potentially be generalized to other disease states and immunological phenotypes. Three of the identified cytomegalovirus-associated TCR beta chains were confirmed in vitro to be specific for cytomegalovirus antigens. The validation cohort had no HLA typing available for a later analysis, so co-occurrence within that cohort was assessed over all 130 or so repertoires. In the study, some 160 TCR beta chains were listed as associated with cytomegalovirus.

The donors belonged to the validation cohort of approximately 130 subjects, which was separate from the approximately 700-subject first cohort. Library prep was done by the immunoSEQ multiplex PCR assay. On the authors' methods: A statistical classification framework was built to diagnose cytomegalovirus status from the catalog of TCR beta chain sequences. Held by TCRdb, this immuneACCESS table contains in-frame sequences only and omits some clones. Under half of the omission traces to an unresolved V gene where checked; the cause of the rest is unknown. The V and J calls and clone size come from that table; D and trimming were worked out from the DNA. Present in this sample are 50,000 to 65,000 clones, 95% of which were seen just once. The ten largest account for 6% to 8.5% of the sample. With regard to this clone: Its antigen remains unidentified. Nothing much larger sits one base from this clone, and base qualities are not available.

V lost 3 bases and J lost 10 bases; the stretch between them is 18 bases long. CDR1 and CDR2, looked up from the germline V gene (reference sequence), are MNHEY and SMNVEV. The CDR3 sequence holds 14 residues, the cysteine and phenylalanine included. Only the CDR3 part of the read is kept: 42 bases, read in frame from the first base. The TCR originated in a woman aged 18-29 years in good health and CMV-seropositive. Recombination linked TRBV27 to TRBJ1-1; the D gene lacks a confident call. Sequenced input: PBMCs. The CDR3 protein: CASSFSRHYVGAFF. The nucleotides are TGTGCCAGCAGTTTTTCCCGACATTATGTGGGAGCTTTCTTT.